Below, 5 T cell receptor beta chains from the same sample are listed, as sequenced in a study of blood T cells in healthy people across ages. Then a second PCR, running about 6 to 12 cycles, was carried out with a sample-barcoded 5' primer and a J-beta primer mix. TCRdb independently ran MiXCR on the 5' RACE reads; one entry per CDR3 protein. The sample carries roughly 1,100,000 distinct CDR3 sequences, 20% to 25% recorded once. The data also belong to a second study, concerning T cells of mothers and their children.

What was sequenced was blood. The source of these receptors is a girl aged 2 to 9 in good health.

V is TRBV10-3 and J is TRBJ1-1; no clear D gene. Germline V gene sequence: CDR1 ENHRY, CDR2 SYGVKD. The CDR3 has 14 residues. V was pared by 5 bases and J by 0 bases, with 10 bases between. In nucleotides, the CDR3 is TGTGCCATCAGTCTAGGATTCTTGAACACTGAAGCTTTCTTT. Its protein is CAISLGFLNTEAFF.

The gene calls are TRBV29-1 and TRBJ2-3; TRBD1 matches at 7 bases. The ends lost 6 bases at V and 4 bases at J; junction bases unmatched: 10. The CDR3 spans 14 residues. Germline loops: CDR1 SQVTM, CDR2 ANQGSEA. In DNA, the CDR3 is TGCAGCGTCACTACAGGGGTTAGGGCAGATACGCAGTATTTT. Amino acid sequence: CSVTTGVRADTQYF.

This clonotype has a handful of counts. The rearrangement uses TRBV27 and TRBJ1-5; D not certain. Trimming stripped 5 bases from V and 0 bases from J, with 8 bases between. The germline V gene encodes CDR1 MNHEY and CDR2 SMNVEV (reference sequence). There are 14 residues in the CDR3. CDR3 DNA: TGTGCCAGCAGTCTCGCATCTAGCAATCAGCCCCAGCATTTT. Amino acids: CASSLASSNQPQHF.

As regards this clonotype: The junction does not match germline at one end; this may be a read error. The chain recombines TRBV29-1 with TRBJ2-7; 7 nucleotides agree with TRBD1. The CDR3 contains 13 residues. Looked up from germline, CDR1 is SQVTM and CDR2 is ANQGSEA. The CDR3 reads CSGSQSESGQAVF. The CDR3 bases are TGCAGCGGCTCCCAGAGTGAGTCCGGACAGGCTGTCTTC.

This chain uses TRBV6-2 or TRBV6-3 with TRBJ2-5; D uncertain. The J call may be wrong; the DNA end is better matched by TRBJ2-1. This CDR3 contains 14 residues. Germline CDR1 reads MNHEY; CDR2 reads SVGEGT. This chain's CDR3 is CASTPGSGFNEQFF. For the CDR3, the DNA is TGTGCCAGCACCCCGGGCTCGGGCTTCAATGAGCAGTTCTTC.